This entry lists 3 T cell receptor beta chains sequenced from one sample in a study of CD8 T cells in Susac syndrome. RNA totalling about 0.5 to 1 ug underwent reverse transcription with random hexamers. One entry per CDR3 protein results from TCRdb running MiXCR on the immunoSEQ multiplex PCR reads. Of about 290,000 distinct CDR3 sequences in the sample, over 75% were seen once. Sequenced: CD8+ T cells from PBMCs. The receptors stem from a human donor with multiple sclerosis.

The chain employs TRBV4-1 and TRBJ2-2; 7 nucleotides match TRBD2. The CDR3 spans 13 residues. After removal of 3 bases from V and 7 bases from J, the junction contained 2 bases not matched to a gene. The germline V gene has CDR1 MGHRA and CDR2 YSYEKL. CDR3 region: CASSHPGGGELFF. For the CDR3, the DNA is TGCGCCAGCAGCCATCCGGGGGGCGGGGAGCTGTTTTTT.

The chain uses TRBV7-3 and TRBJ2-2, with TRBD2 matching 8 bases. Trimming at V came to 1 base and at J to 2 bases, leaving 3 bases not matched to a gene. Germline lookup yields CDR1 SGHTA and CDR2 FQGTGA. CDR3 length equals 16 residues. Here the CDR3 reads CASSLISGTNTGELFF. CDR3 bases: TGTGCCAGCAGCTTAATTAGCGGGACCAACACCGGGGAGCTGTTTTTT.

V gene TRBV20-1 combines with J gene TRBJ1-2, with TRBD1 as a possible D gene (5 bases). Trimming took off 1 base at V and 3 bases at J, with 15 bases between the two ends. This CDR3 is built from 15 residues. Germline V gives CDR1 DFQATT, CDR2 SNEGSKA (reference sequence). The CDR3, as DNA: TGCAGTGCTAGAGCTTGGGACCGACCAGACTATGGCTACACCTTC. Translated, it gives CSARAWDRPDYGYTF.